The present TCR beta chain was sequenced within a study of blood T cell repertoires in COVID-19. In the original processing: The authors estimated nucleated cell counts from reference gene primer amplification. Clones were read by immunoSEQ multiplex PCR, and TCRdb kept only the in-frame ones, dropping some. That table gives V, J and clone size, and the DNA gave D and trimming. The profile covers some 97,000 clones, with more than 85% appearing a single time and approximately 7.3% taken by the ten largest. Germline V gene lookup returns CDR1 SGDLS and CDR2 YYNGEE. V dropped 0 bases and J dropped 4; count of bases not matched to a gene: 7. The CDR3 runs 15 residues.

The TCR was taken from a man aged 30 to 39 in a cohort sampled during active COVID-19. Sequenced sample: peripheral blood. The chain joins TRBV9 to TRBJ2-7; 7 nucleotides align to TRBD2. The CDR3 DNA reads as TGTGCCAGCAGCGTAGCCCCGGGGGAGGGATACGAGCAGTACTTC. Translation: CASSVAPGEGYEQYF.